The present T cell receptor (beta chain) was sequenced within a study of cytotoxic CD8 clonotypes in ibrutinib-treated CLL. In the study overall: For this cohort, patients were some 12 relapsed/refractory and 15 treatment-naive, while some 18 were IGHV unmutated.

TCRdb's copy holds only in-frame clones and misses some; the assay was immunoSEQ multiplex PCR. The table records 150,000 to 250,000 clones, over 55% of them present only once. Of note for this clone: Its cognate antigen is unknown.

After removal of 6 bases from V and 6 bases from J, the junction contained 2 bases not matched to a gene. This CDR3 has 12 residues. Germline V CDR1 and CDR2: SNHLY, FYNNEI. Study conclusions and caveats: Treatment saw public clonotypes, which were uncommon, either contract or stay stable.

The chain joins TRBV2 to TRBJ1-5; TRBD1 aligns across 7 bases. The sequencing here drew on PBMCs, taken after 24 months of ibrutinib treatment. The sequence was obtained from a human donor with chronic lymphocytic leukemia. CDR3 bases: TGTGCCAGCAGCAGGGGGGCTCAGCCCCAGCATTTT. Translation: CASSRGAQPQHF.